This T cell receptor (beta chain) was sequenced in a study of T cells in Graves' hyperthyroidism and ophthalmopathy. This clonotype was found many times. This CDR3 has 14 amino acids. Germline CDR1 reads DFQATT; CDR2 reads SNEGSKA (reference sequence). V was trimmed by 3 bases and J by 0 bases, leaving 12 bases between them. Researchers barred patients who had uncontrolled infection, other autoimmune disease, pregnancy or lactation. Clinical symptoms, serum thyroxine and TRAb, thyroid ultrasound and orbital computed tomography together formed the diagnostic basis. Amplified TCR beta CDR3 regions derived from RNA transcripts. A first-round RT-PCR of the TCR CDR3 used the HTBI primer set. TCRdb called the multiplex PCR reads again in MiXCR, with one record for every CDR3 protein. This sample has 650,000 to 800,000 distinct CDR3 sequences, with 45% found just once.

This TCR derives from an adult man with Graves' disease, either hyperthyroidism or ophthalmopathy (not recorded which). Sequencing was done on a sample of peripheral blood or thyroid tissue (not recorded which). The chain employs TRBV20-1 and TRBJ2-7; the D gene could be TRBD1 or TRBD2 (5 bases each). The DNA of the CDR3 is TGCAGTGCTAGTCGGGGCCTGAGCTCCTACGAGCAGTACTTC. Its translation: CSASRGLSSYEQYF.